What follows are 15 T cell receptor beta chains derived from one specimen sequenced in a study of lung T cells in sarcoidosis with Löfgren's syndrome. TCRdb re-derived calls from the reads in MiXCR, one entry per CDR3 protein. The sample includes approximately 19,000 distinct CDR3 sequences, roughly a fifth of them seen just once. The sequenced sample consisted of CD4+ T cells from PBMCs. The receptors come from a human donor with sarcoidosis (Löfgren's syndrome or another form), or a control subject (not recorded which).

In this sample, this clonotype turned up many times. The chain uses TRBV28 and TRBJ1-6; 7 positions match TRBD1. Germline values: CDR1 MDHEN, CDR2 SYDVKM. This CDR3 is built from 17 residues. The V segment lost 1 base and the J segment 13 bases; nucleotides outside the gene matches: 16. CDR3 nucleotides: TGTGCCAGCAGTTTATATTTAGGGACAGATACCCAGGGGCCCCTCCACTTT. This codes for CASSLYLGTDTQGPLHF.

This clonotype is deemed medium-sized. V and J are TRBV7-6 and TRBJ2-7; no definite D call. Trimming took off 2 bases at V and 1 base at J, with 12 bases between the two ends. The CDR3 spans 15 residues. The V gene's germline CDR1 is SGHVS and CDR2 FNYEAQ. CDR3 residues: CASSLNSPTSYEQYF. The CDR3 DNA reads TGTGCCAGCAGCTTAAACAGCCCAACTTCCTACGAGCAGTACTTC.

A remark on this clonotype: Possible read error: a much larger clone is one base away. The chain carries TRBV28 and TRBJ2-3; the match to TRBD1 covers 9 bases. V lost 8 bases to trimming and J lost 2 bases; unmatched junction nucleotides: 8. The germline V gene has CDR1 MDHEN and CDR2 SYDVKM. The length of the CDR3 is 15 residues. CDR3 region: CASGTGQGFTDTQYF. CDR3 bases: TGTGCCAGCGGTACGGGACAGGGTTTCACAGATACGCAGTATTTT.

This clonotype was picked up many times. The chain joins TRBV5-1 to TRBJ2-3; 8 nucleotides line up with TRBD1. The junction had 7 bases not matched to a gene; V was cut back by 2 bases and J by 2 bases. CDR3 length: 16 residues. Germline CDR1 is SGHRS and CDR2 is YFSETQ. The chain's CDR3 is CASSFGQGATTDTQYF. The CDR3 nucleotides read TGCGCCAGCAGCTTTGGCCAGGGGGCCACCACAGATACGCAGTATTTT.

With respect to this clonotype: A much larger clone differs from this one at a single base, so this may be a read error. The chain couples TRBV29-1 to TRBJ2-3; TRBD1 is a possible D gene (6 bases). CDR3 size: 15 residues. Trimming took 5 bases from V and 0 from J, leaving 15 bases between them. CDR1 SQVTM and CDR2 ANQGSEA come from the germline V gene. CDR3 nucleotides: TGCAGCGTTAAAGTACAGGGTCCTAGCACAGATACGCAGTATTTT. It specifies CSVKVQGPSTDTQYF.

The table lists this clonotype with many counts. The V and J genes are TRBV2 and TRBJ1-4; 8 bases agree with TRBD1. Germline CDR1 SNHLY, CDR2 FYNNEI. The V gene end was trimmed by 4 bases and the J gene end by 5 bases; junction bases not matched to a gene: 3. The CDR3 runs to 14 residues. This CDR3 reads CASSVRQGNEKLFF. As DNA, the CDR3 is TGTGCCAGCAGTGTGCGACAGGGGAATGAAAAACTGTTTTTT. The whole variable domain, filled in from reference TRBV2 and TRBJ1-4, reads EPEVTQTPSHQVTQMGQEVILRCVPISNHLYFYWYRQILGQKVEFLVSFYNNEISEKSEIFDDQFSVERPDGSNFTLKIRSTKLEDSAMYFCASSVRQGNEKLFFGSGTQLSVL.

By share, this clonotype counts as medium-sized. The V call is TRBV6-2 or TRBV6-3, the J call TRBJ1-5; possible D gene TRBD1, 5 bases. The CDR3 totals 16 residues. Germline values: CDR1 MNHEY, CDR2 SVGEGT. V shed 1 base and J shed 5 bases, with 15 bases lying between them. The CDR3 loop reads CASSYFRVAPDQPQHF. The DNA of the CDR3 is TGTGCCAGCAGTTACTTCAGGGTCGCCCCGGATCAGCCCCAGCATTTT.

This clonotype was counted between two and nine times. This could be a read error, since a much larger clone is one nucleotide away. The chain carries TRBV24-1 and TRBJ2-7, with D unclear. CDR1 and CDR2 from the germline V gene are KGHDR and SFDVKD. The CDR3 is 10 residues long. The CDR3 protein is CAASDFHSAV. The CDR3 nucleotides are TGTGCCGCCAGTGATTTCCACAGCGCGGTC.

This clonotype has a count of ten or more. The chain carries TRBV28 and TRBJ2-3; 8 bases fit TRBD2. The germline V gene encodes CDR1 MDHEN and CDR2 SYDVKM. V lost 4 bases and J lost 2; bases outside the gene matches: 2. The CDR3 loop spans 14 amino acids. The CDR3 spells CASSSGGNTDTQYF. The DNA of the CDR3 is TGTGCCAGCAGTTCGGGAGGGAACACAGATACGCAGTATTTT. The complete variable domain, with remaining parts taken from reference TRBV28 and TRBJ2-3, reads DVKVTQSSRYLVKRTGEKVFLECVQDMDHENMFWYRQDPGLGLRLIYFSYDVKMKEKGDIPEGYSVSREKKERFSLILESASTNQTSMYLCASSSGGNTDTQYFGPGTRLTVL.

J is TRBJ2-1 and V is TRBV12-3 or TRBV12-4, with D perhaps being TRBD1 or TRBD2 (5 bases each). V was clipped by 4 bases and J by 10 bases, with 17 bases between them. This CDR3 comprises 14 residues. CDR3 sequence: CASSSGTLTGEQFF. Written as DNA, the CDR3 is TGTGCCAGCAGTTCCGGGACCCTCACGGGCGAGCAGTTCTTC.

By sample fraction, this clonotype is medium-sized. The rearrangement joins TRBV20-1 to TRBJ1-5; 7 positions match TRBD1. CDR1 and CDR2 (germline): DFQATT, SNEGSKA (reference sequence). Trimming at V came to 0 bases and at J to 2 bases, leaving 1 base not matched to a gene. CDR3 size: 14 residues. DNA of the CDR3: TGCAGTGCTAGAGAAGGGGGCGGCAATCAGCCCCAGCATTTT. Protein sequence: CSAREGGGNQPQHF.

To note about this clonotype: This may stem from a read error, because a much larger clone lies one nucleotide away. The V call is TRBV19, the J call TRBJ2-1, with 14 bases aligning to TRBD2. J was trimmed by 8 bases and V by 3 bases; bases with no gene match: 3. This CDR3 is 15 amino acids long. Germline-derived CDR1 and CDR2 are LNHDA and SQIVND (reference sequence). The CDR3 region is CASSMTSGGGYEQFF. The CDR3 DNA is TGTGCCAGTAGTATGACTAGCGGGGGGGGCTATGAGCAGTTCTTC.

A few counts support this clonotype. The chain is built from TRBV12-3 or TRBV12-4 and TRBJ2-7; 8 nucleotides match TRBD1. This CDR3 comprises 18 residues. V lost 3 bases to trimming and J lost 5 bases; unmatched junction nucleotides: 18. CDR3 region: CASSFSPGRDRGRHEQYF. CDR3 coding DNA: TGTGCCAGCAGTTTTTCCCCAGGGAGAGACAGGGGTCGGCACGAGCAGTACTTC.

About this clonotype: This sequence may be a read error, since a much larger clone differs from it by one base. The rearrangement links TRBV11-2 to TRBJ2-7, with 7 bases aligning to TRBD1. Per the germline V gene, CDR1 is SGHAT and CDR2 is FQNNGV. This CDR3 is built from 15 residues. In nucleotides, the CDR3 is TGTGCCAGCAGCAAGACGGGACAGCCCCAATACGAGCAGCACTTC. This translates into CASSKTGQPQYEQHF.

The chain is built from TRBV10-2 and TRBJ2-3; no firm D call. The CDR3 has 12 amino acids. Germline V gives CDR1 WSHSY, CDR2 SAAADI. Trimming shortened V by 3 bases and J by 0 bases, and 1 base separated the two germline ends. CDR3 nucleotides: TGCGCCAGCAGTGAAAGCACAGATACGCAGTATTTT. Translating it yields CASSESTDTQYF.